Below, one T cell receptor (beta chain) is given with its context. It lacks a known antigen. No base quality values were provided; no much bigger clone lies one nucleotide off. Sample treatment or condition, as interpreted from the label and publication: allogeneic hematopoietic cell transplantation with graft depleted of TCRalphabeta T cells and CD19 B cells. TCRalphabeta/CD19-depleted allogeneic hematopoietic cell grafts were given to the transplant recipients, all of whom were children. CDR1 and CDR2 were assigned from the germline V gene as MNHEY and SVGAGI. Unmatched junction bases come to 7, with V trimmed by 6 bases and J by 7 bases. The CDR3 sequence holds 14 residues, the cysteine and phenylalanine included. The CDR3 DNA has 42 bases and is translated from base 1. These data belong to a study of T-cell reconstitution after alpha-beta-depleted transplantation in children (dated by TCRdb to the mid-2010s). At the level of the whole study: Using TCR repertoire profiling, the study followed T-cell immune reconstitution in a quantitative way in children after TCRalphabeta/CD19-depleted allogeneic hematopoietic cell transplantation. What the research found in general, with its limitations: In some patients, high TCRbeta diversity at day 60 was attributed to recipient T cells and intrathymic progenitors that had survived conditioning. The apparently early alphabetaT-cell count recovery about two months after transplant was reportedly dependent on only several hundred rapidly expanded clones derived from non-depleted graft cells. Hyperexpanded clone frequencies declined over subsequent months; after one year, T-cell counts and TCRbeta diversity were mostly attributed to newly produced T cells.

The library was generated by PCR. The sequencing machine was an Illumina HiSeq 2500. TCR libraries were prepared with molecular barcoding, using unique molecular identifiers to normalize TCRbeta repertoire quantification. TCRdb trimmed public reads at Q25 via fastp, called clones via MiXCR and kept in-frame beta chains. A single entry per CDR3 protein holds the most common genes and DNA from its merged rows. Counted in this sample were 490,000 or so distinct CDR3 sequences; approximately 10% of them appeared once. The ten largest clones take up roughly 2.1% of the sample. The V gene is TRBV6-5 and the J gene is TRBJ1-5; 9 middle bases align to TRBD1. The sample in question was PBMCs, obtained before TCRalphabeta/CD19-depleted stem cell transplant. The TCR was taken from a child between 2 and 9 years old with inherited bone marrow failure, due to receive a stem cell transplant. This receptor has the CDR3 CASRRRDRVQPQHF. The sequenced DNA: TGTGCCAGCAGACGCCGGGACAGGGTACAGCCCCAGCATTTT.